This T cell receptor beta chain was obtained from a study of technical replicates of blood from a few donors. The method was immunoSEQ multiplex PCR; TCRdb's version includes in-frame clones alone and lacks a portion of them. The sample includes some 99,000 clones, around 96% of them seen just once. This CDR3 comprises 16 residues. Germline lookup yields CDR1 SGHVS and CDR2 FQNEAQ. V shed 4 bases and J 2 bases; nucleotides not matched to a gene: 11. The sequencing input was T cells isolated from PBMCs. The chain uses TRBV7-8 and TRBJ2-7; 7 bases line up with TRBD1. The origin of this receptor is a human donor in good health. CDR3 nucleotide sequence: TGTGCCAGCAGCTCCATCCGACAGGGAAGAGCCTACGAGCAGTACTTC. This codes for CASSSIRQGRAYEQYF.